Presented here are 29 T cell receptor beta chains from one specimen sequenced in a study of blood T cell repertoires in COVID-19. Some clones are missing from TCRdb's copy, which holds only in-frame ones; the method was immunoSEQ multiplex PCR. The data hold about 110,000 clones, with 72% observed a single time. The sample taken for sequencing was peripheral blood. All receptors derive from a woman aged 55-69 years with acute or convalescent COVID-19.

CDR3 DNA: TGTGCGACAAGACGGGAGGAGACTGAAGCTTTCTTT. It yields the protein CATRREETEAFF. The chain couples TRBV10-3 to TRBJ1-1, with unresolved D. The germline V gene has CDR1 ENHRY and CDR2 SYGVKD. This CDR3 comprises 12 residues.

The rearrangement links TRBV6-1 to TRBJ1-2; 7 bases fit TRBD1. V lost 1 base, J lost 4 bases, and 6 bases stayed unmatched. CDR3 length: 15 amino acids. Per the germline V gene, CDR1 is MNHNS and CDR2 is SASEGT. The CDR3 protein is CASSEEGTASYGYTF. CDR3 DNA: TGTGCCAGCAGTGAAGAAGGGACAGCATCCTATGGCTACACCTTC.

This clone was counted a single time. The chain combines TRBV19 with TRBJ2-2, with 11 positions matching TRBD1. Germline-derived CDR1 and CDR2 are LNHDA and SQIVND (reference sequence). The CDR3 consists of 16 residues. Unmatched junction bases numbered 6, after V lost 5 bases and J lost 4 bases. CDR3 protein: CASSAGQGAGTGELFF. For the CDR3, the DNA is TGTGCCAGTAGTGCTGGACAGGGGGCGGGCACCGGGGAGCTGTTTTTT.

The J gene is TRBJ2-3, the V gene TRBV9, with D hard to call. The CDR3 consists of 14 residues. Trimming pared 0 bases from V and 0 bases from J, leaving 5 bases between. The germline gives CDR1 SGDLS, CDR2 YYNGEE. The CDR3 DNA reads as TGTGCCAGCAGCGTAGCCGGGAGCACAGATACGCAGTATTTT. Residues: CASSVAGSTDTQYF.

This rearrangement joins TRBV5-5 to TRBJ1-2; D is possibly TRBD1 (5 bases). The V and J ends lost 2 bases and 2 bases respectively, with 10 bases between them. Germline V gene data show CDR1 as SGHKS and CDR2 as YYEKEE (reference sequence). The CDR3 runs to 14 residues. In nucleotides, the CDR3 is TGTGCCAGCAGCTTAAACGGGGGGAACTATGGCTACACCTTC. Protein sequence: CASSLNGGNYGYTF.

The CDR3 loop reads CASTTENTGELFF. CDR3 bases: TGTGCCAGCACCACAGAGAACACCGGGGAGCTGTTTTTT. V gene TRBV9 combines with J gene TRBJ2-2; no definite D call. Trimming cost V 6 bases and J 1 base, with 7 bases left between them. The CDR3 has 13 amino acids. Germline CDR1 SGDLS, CDR2 YYNGEE.

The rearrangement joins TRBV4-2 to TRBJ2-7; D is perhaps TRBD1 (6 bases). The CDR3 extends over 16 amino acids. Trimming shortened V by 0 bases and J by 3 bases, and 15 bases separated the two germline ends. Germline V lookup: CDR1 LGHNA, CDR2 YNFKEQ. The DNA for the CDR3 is TGTGCCAGCAGCCAAGATCTGGGGCAGGGGCTCTACGAGCAGTACTTC. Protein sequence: CASSQDLGQGLYEQYF.

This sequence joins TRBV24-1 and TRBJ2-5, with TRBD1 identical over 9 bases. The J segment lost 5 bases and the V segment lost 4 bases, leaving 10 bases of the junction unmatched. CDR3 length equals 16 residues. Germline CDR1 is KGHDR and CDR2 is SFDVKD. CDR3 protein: CATSESGTGLIETQYF. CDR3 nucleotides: TGTGCCACCAGTGAGTCCGGGACAGGGTTAATCGAGACCCAGTACTTC.

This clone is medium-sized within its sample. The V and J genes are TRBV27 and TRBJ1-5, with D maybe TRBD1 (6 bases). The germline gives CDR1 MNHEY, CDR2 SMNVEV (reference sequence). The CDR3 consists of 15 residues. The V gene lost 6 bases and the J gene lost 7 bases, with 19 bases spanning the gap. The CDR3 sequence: CASRSEYMGAQPQHF. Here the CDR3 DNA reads TGTGCCAGCAGATCCGAATACATGGGGGCCCAGCCCCAGCATTTT.

The CDR3 DNA reads as TGTGCCAGCAGTGAAGGCCCGACAGCTAACTATGGCTACACCTTC. Its translation is CASSEGPTANYGYTF. This chain connects TRBV2 to TRBJ1-2; TRBD1 might be the D (5 bases). Trimming removed 1 base from V and 0 bases from J, with 9 bases in between. Germline V gene data show CDR1 as SNHLY and CDR2 as FYNNEI. The CDR3 is 15 amino acids.

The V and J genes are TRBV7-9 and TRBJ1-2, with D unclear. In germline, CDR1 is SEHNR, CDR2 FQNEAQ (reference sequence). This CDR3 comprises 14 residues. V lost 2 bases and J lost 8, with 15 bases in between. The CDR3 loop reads CASSLWSEEYGYTF. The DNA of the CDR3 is TGTGCCAGCAGCTTATGGAGTGAGGAGTACGGCTACACCTTC.

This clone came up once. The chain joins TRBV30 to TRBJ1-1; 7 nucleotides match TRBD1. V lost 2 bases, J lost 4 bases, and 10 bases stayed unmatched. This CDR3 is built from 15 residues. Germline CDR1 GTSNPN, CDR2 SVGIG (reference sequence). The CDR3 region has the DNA TGTGCCTGGAGTCTTTTAGGGACAGTCGGCACTGAAGCTTTCTTT. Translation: CAWSLLGTVGTEAFF.

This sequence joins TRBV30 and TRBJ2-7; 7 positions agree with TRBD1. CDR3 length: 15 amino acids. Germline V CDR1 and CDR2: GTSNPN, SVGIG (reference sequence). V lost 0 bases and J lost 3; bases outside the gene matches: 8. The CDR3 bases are TGTGCCTGGAGTGTAAAGGGGACAGCCTACTACGAGCAGTACTTC. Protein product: CAWSVKGTAYYEQYF.

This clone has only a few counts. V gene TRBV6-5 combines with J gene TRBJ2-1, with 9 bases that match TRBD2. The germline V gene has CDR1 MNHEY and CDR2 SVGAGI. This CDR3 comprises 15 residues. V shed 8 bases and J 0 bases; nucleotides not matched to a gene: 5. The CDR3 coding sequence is TGTGCCAGCGCCAGCGGGGGGTTCTCCTACAATGAGCAGTTCTTC. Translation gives CASASGGFSYNEQFF.

As DNA, the CDR3 is TGTGCCAGCAGGGACCAGACGGGACAGATCGGGTATGGCTACACCTTC. Its translation is CASRDQTGQIGYGYTF. The rearrangement joins TRBV2 to TRBJ1-2; 7 nucleotides match TRBD1. This CDR3 has 16 amino acids. Trimming removed 6 bases from V and 5 bases from J; junction bases left unmatched: 15. The V gene's germline CDR1 is SNHLY and CDR2 FYNNEI.

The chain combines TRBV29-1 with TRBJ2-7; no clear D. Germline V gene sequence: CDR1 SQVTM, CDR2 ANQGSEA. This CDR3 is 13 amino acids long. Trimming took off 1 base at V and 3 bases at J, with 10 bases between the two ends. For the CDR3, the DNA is TGCAGCGTTGAAGGAGAGAACAGCTACGAGCAGTACTTC. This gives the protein CSVEGENSYEQYF.

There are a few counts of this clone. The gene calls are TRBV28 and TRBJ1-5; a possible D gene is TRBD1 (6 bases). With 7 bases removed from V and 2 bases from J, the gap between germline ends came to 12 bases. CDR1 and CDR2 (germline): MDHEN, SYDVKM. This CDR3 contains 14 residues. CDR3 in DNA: TGTGCCAGCACCTGGGGGCAGGGCAATCAGCCCCAGCATTTT. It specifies CASTWGQGNQPQHF.

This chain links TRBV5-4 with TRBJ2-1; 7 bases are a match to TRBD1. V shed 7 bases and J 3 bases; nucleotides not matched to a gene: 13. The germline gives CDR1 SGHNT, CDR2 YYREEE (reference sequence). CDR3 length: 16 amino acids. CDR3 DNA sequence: TGTGCCAGCGCCCCCCCGACAGGGCGAGGCTACAATGAGCAGTTCTTC. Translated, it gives CASAPPTGRGYNEQFF.

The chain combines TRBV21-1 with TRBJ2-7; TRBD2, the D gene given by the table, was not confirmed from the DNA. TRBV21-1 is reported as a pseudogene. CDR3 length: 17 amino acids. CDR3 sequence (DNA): TGTGCCAGCAGCCCTCCGGGACTCATCAGAAGTCTCTACGAGCAGTACTTC. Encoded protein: CASSPPGLIRSLYEQYF.

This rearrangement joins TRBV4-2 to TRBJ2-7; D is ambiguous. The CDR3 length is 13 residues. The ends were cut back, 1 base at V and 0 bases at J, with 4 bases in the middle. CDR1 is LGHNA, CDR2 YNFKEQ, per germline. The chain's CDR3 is CASSQAISYEQYF. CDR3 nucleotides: TGTGCCAGCAGCCAAGCCATCTCCTACGAGCAGTACTTC.

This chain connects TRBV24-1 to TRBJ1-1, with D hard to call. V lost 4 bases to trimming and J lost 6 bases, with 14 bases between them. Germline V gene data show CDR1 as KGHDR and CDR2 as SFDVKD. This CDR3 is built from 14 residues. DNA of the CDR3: TGTGCCACCAGTGAAAAGGCCGGGTCCCCTGAAGCTTTCTTT. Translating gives CATSEKAGSPEAFF.

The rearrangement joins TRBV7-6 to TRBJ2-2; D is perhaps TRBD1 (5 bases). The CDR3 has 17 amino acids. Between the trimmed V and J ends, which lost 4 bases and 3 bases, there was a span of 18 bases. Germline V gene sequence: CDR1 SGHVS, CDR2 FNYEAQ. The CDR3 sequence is CASSSLPDSPYTGELFF. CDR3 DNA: TGTGCCAGCAGCTCATTGCCAGACAGCCCATACACCGGGGAGCTGTTTTTT. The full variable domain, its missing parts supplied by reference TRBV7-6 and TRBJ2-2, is GAGVSQSPRYKVTKRGQDVALRCDPISGHVSLYWYRQALGQGPEFLTYFNYEAQQDKSGLPNDRFSAERPEGSISTLTIQRTEQRDSAMYRCASSSLPDSPYTGELFFGEGSRLTVL.

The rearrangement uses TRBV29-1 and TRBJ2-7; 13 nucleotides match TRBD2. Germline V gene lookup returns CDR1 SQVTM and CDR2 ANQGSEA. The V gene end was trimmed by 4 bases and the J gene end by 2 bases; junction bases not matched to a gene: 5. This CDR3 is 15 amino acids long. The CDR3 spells CSVVGTSGDPYEQYF. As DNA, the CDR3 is TGCAGCGTTGTGGGGACTAGCGGGGACCCCTACGAGCAGTACTTC.

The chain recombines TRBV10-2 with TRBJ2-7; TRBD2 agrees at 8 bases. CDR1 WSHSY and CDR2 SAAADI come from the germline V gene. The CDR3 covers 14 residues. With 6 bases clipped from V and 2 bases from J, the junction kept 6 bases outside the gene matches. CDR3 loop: CASSHGGEAYEQYF. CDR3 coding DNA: TGCGCCAGCAGCCACGGGGGGGAAGCCTACGAGCAGTACTTC.

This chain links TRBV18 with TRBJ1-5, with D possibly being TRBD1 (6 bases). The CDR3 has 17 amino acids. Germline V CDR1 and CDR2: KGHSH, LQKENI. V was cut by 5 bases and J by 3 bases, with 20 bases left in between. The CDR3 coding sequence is TGTGCCAGCTCAACCAGCACTGGACAGCGGGACAATCAGCCCCAGCATTTT. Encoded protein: CASSTSTGQRDNQPQHF.

The CDR3 reads CASNRQGPSSGNTIYF. For the CDR3, the DNA is TGCGCCAGCAATCGCCAGGGGCCGAGCTCTGGAAACACCATATATTTT. V and J are TRBV10-1 and TRBJ1-3, with TRBD1 as a possible D gene (6 bases). Trimming shortened V by 7 bases and J by 0 bases, and 16 bases separated the two germline ends. The germline gives CDR1 WNHNN, CDR2 SYGVQD (reference sequence). There are 16 residues in the CDR3.

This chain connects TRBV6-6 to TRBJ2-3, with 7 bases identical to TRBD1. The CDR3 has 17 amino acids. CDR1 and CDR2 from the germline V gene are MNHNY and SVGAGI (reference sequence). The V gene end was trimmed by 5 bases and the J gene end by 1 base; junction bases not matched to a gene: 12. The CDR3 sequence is CASSRPSPGQRTDTQYF. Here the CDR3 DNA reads TGTGCCAGCAGTCGACCTAGTCCGGGACAGCGCACAGATACGCAGTATTTT.

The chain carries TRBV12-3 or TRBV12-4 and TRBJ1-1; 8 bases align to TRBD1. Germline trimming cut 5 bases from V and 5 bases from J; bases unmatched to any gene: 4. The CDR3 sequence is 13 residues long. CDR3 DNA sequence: TGTGCCAGCAGTCCAAGACAGGGGACTGAAGCTTTCTTT. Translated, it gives CASSPRQGTEAFF.

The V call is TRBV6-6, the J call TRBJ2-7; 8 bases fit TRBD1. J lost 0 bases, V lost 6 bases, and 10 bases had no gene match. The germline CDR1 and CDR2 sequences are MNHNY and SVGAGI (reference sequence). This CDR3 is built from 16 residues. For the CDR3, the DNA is TGTGCCAGCAGCCTAACCGGACAGGGAAACTCCTACGAGCAGTACTTC. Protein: CASSLTGQGNSYEQYF.